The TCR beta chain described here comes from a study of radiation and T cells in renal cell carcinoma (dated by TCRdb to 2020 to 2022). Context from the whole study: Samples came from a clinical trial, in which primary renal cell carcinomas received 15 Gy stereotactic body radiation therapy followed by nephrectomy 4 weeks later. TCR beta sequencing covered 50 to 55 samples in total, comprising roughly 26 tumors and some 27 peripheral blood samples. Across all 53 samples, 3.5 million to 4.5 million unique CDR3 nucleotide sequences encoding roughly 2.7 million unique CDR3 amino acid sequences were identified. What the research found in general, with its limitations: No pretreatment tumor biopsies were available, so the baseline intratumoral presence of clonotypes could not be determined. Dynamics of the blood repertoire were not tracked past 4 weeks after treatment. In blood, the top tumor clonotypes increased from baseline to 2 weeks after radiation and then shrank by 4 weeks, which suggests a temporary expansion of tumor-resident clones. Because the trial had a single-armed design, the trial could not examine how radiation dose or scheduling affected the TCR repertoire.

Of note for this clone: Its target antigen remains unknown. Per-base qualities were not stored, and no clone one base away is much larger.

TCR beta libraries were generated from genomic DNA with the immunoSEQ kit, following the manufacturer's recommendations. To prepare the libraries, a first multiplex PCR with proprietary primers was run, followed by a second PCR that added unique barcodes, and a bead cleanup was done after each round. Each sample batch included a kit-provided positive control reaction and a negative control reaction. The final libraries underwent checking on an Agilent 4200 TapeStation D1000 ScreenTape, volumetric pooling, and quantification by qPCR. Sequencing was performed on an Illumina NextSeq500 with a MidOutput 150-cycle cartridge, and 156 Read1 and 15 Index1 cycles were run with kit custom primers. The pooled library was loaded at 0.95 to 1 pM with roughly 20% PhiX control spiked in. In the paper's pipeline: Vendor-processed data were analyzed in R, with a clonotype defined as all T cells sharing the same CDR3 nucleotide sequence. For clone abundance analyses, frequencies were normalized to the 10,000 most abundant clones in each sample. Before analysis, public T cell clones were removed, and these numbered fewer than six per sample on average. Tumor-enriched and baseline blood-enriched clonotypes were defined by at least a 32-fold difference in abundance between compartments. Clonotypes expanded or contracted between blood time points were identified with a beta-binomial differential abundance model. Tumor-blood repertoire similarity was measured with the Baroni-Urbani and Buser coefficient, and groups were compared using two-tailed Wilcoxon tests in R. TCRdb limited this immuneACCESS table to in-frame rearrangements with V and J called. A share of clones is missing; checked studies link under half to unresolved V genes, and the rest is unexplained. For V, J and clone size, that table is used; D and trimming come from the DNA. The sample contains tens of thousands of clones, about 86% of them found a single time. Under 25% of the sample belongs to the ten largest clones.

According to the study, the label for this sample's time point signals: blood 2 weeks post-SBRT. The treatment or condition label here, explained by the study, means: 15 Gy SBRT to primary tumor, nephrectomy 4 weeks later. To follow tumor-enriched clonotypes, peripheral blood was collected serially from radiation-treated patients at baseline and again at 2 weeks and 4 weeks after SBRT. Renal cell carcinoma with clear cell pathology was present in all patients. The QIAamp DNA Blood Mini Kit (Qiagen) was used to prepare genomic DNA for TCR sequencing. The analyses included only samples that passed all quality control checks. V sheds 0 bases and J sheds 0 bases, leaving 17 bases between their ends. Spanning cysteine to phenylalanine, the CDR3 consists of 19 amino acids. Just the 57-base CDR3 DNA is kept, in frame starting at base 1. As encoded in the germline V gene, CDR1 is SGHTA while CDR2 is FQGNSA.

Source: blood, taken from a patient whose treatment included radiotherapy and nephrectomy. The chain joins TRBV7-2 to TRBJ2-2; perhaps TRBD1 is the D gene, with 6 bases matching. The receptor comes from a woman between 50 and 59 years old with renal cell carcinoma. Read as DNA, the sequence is TGTGCCAGCAGCTTAGCCCCAGCAAGGGGGTTCGCGAACACCGGGGAGCTGTTTTTT. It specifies CASSLAPARGFANTGELFF.